This T cell receptor beta chain was sequenced during a study of control samples from healthy donors and cancer patients. Germline CDR1 reads MNHNS; CDR2 reads SASEGT. The CDR3 runs 12 residues. The ends lost 10 bases at V and 9 bases at J; junction bases unmatched: 9. TCRdb's table, derived via immunoSEQ multiplex PCR, lists solely in-frame clones and lacks some. This table holds 150,000 to 200,000 clones, 96% found once. A single count supports this clone. This sequence originates from a woman aged 25 to 39 in good health. The chain is built from TRBV6-1 and TRBJ1-5; the match to TRBD1 covers 7 bases. The specimen was blood. The CDR3 nucleotides read TGTGCCACGGGACAGAGGGTTCCGCCCCAGCATTTT. Translating it yields CATGQRVPPQHF.